The rows below give T cell receptor beta chains drawn from one sample of a study of blood T cell repertoires in COVID-19. The table came from immunoSEQ multiplex PCR; TCRdb's copy has only in-frame clones and leaves some out. Seen here are roughly 70,000 clones, about 80% observed once, and the top ten hold approximately 29%. Sequenced sample: peripheral blood. The receptor source for this set is a human donor in a cohort sampled during active COVID-19. CDR3s leave out the opening cysteine and the closing phenylalanine or tryptophan.

TRBV5-6,ASSFFSRNYGYT
TRBV21-1,ASRRGPQVAGLEETQY
TRBV9,ASSSGGRDEKLF
TRBV10-3,AISRDRVGETQY
TRBV10-3,AISEGTSGYNEQF
TRBV27,ASSPTSGGLNEQF
TRBV28,ASSLYPGQETQY
TRBV10-3,AIAGGVDTEAF
TRBV11-2,ASSSAGGGAGYGYT
TRBV5-6,ASSPSGGTQY
TRBV7-9,ASSFGPGQGSTGELF
TRBV20-1,SAPLVGYT
TRBV7-6,ASSVQASSYNSPLH
TRBV6-5,ASRTGNDEQY
TRBV20-1,SASRASVRGGVNNEQF
TRBV5-4,ASSLGGGDYNEQF